This T cell receptor beta chain was observed in a study of blood T cell repertoires in COVID-19. Study-level background: Acute and convalescent COVID-19 samples came from the United States, Italy and Spain.

Germline V gene lookup returns CDR1 SGHKS and CDR2 YYEKEE (reference sequence). With V trimmed by 4 bases and J by 3 bases, 16 bases remained unmatched. CDR3 length equals 17 residues. Here immunoSEQ multiplex PCR was the method, and the copy in TCRdb shows in-frame clones only, minus some. This sample has under 200,000 clones, with 90% to 95% found just once. The TCR comes from a man over 45 with acute or convalescent COVID-19. The J gene is TRBJ2-7, the V gene TRBV5-5; 7 bases map to TRBD1. Sequenced: peripheral blood. CDR3 in amino acids: CASSAGYQGGLIYEQYF. For the CDR3, the DNA is TGTGCCAGCAGCGCTGGCTACCAAGGGGGCTTAATCTACGAGCAGTACTTC.